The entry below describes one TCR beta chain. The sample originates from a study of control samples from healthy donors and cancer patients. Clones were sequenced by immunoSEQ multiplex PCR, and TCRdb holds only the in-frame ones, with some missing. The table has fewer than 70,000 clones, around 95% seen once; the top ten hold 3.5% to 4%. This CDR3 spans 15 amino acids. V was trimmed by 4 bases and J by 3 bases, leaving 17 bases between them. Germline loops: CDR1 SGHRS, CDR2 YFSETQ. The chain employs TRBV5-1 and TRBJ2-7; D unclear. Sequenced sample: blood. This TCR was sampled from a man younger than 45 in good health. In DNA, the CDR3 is TGCGCCAGCAGCCATGGACCGCTGGGTGGCTACGAGCAGTACTTC. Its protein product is CASSHGPLGGYEQYF.